Listed below are T cell receptor beta chains from one sample, sequenced in a study of CD8 T cells in Susac syndrome. MiXCR, applied by TCRdb to the immunoSEQ multiplex PCR reads, yields one record per CDR3 protein. Among 71,000 or so distinct CDR3 sequences, 85% to 95% were seen once, and the ten largest hold less than 0.19%. What was sequenced was CD4+ T cells from PBMCs. The receptor set was obtained from a human donor with Susac syndrome. The CDR3 runs from the conserved cysteine through the conserved F or W. A D gene is named only where the DNA matches it firmly. The size of a clone is reported for some rows only, either as once, few or many, or as a class for expanded clones.

v_call: TRBV9
j_call: TRBJ1-2
clone_size: once
d_call: TRBD1
cdr3_nt: TGTGCCAGCAGCGTGGGGACAGGGGGCGGCTATGGCTACACCTTC
cdr3_aa: CASSVGTGGGYGYTF

v_call: TRBV20-1
j_call: TRBJ1-2
clone_size: .
d_call: .
cdr3_nt: TGCAGTGCTAGAGAGGTTTCAGGGAGTTATGGCTACACCTTC
cdr3_aa: CSAREVSGSYGYTF

v_call: TRBV30
j_call: TRBJ2-7
clone_size: .
d_call: .
cdr3_nt: TGTGCCTGGAGTTCCTCCTACGAGCAGTACTTC
cdr3_aa: CAWSSSYEQYF

v_call: TRBV6-5
j_call: TRBJ2-7
clone_size: .
d_call: TRBD1
cdr3_nt: TGTGCCAGCAGGCCACCGGGACAGGGGGTGTACGAGCAGTACTTC
cdr3_aa: CASRPPGQGVYEQYF

v_call: TRBV3-1
j_call: TRBJ2-5
clone_size: .
d_call: TRBD2
cdr3_nt: TGTGCCAGCAGCCAAGCACCGGGACTAGCGGGGGATCAAGAGACCCAGTACTTC
cdr3_aa: CASSQAPGLAGDQETQYF

v_call: TRBV29-1
j_call: TRBJ1-2
clone_size: .
d_call: .
cdr3_nt: TGCAGCGTCGGACAGAAGATGAACTATGGCTACACCTTC
cdr3_aa: CSVGQKMNYGYTF

v_call: TRBV24-1
j_call: TRBJ2-2
clone_size: .
d_call: .
cdr3_nt: TGTGCCACCAGTGACCCACAGGGGAGCGGGGACACCGGGGAGCTGTTTTTT
cdr3_aa: CATSDPQGSGDTGELFF

v_call: TRBV7-2
j_call: TRBJ1-6
clone_size: .
d_call: .
cdr3_nt: TGTGCCAGCAGCTTGGGATCCACAGGCGGTTTATCCCTCCACTTT
cdr3_aa: CASSLGSTGGLSLHF

v_call: TRBV7-3
j_call: TRBJ2-3
clone_size: .
d_call: .
cdr3_nt: TGTGCCAGCAGCTTCGACTACCTGCCCCCGTATTTT
cdr3_aa: CASSFDYLPPYF

v_call: TRBV2
j_call: TRBJ1-2
clone_size: .
d_call: .
cdr3_nt: TGTGCCAGCAGTGATCGGTGGCAACTTAATGGCTACACCTTC
cdr3_aa: CASSDRWQLNGYTF

v_call: TRBV29-1
j_call: TRBJ2-2
clone_size: .
d_call: .
cdr3_nt: TGCAGCGCCGACAGGACCGGGGAGCTGTTTTTT
cdr3_aa: CSADRTGELFF

v_call: TRBV7-2
j_call: TRBJ2-1
clone_size: .
d_call: TRBD2
cdr3_nt: TGTGCCAGCAGCTTGGGGCCGGGGGGTTTCAATGAGCAGTTCTTC
cdr3_aa: CASSLGPGGFNEQFF

v_call: TRBV18
j_call: TRBJ1-2
clone_size: .
d_call: .
cdr3_nt: TGTGCCAGCTCTTCGGACAGCACCCTATCCTATGGCTACACCTTC
cdr3_aa: CASSSDSTLSYGYTF

v_call: TRBV4-3
j_call: TRBJ1-2
clone_size: .
d_call: .
cdr3_nt: TGCGCCAGCAGCCAAGGCATAACCGGGACACATGGCTACACCTTC
cdr3_aa: CASSQGITGTHGYTF

v_call: TRBV5-6
j_call: TRBJ2-7
clone_size: .
d_call: .
cdr3_nt: TGTGCCAGCAGGCTCCGGGGAGCCTCCTACGAGCAGTACTTC
cdr3_aa: CASRLRGASYEQYF

v_call: TRBV30
j_call: TRBJ2-7
clone_size: .
d_call: .
cdr3_nt: TGTGCCTGGAGTCGAGGGTCCAACTACGAGCAGTACTTC
cdr3_aa: CAWSRGSNYEQYF

v_call: TRBV6-2/TRBV6-3
j_call: TRBJ2-7
clone_size: .
d_call: .
cdr3_nt: TGTGCCAGCAGTTGGACGGACAGAACCTACGAGCAGTACTTC
cdr3_aa: CASSWTDRTYEQYF

v_call: TRBV6-2/TRBV6-3
j_call: TRBJ1-2
clone_size: .
d_call: TRBD1
cdr3_nt: TGTGCCAGCAGTCCCCACAGGGGGCTCTATGGCTACACCTTC
cdr3_aa: CASSPHRGLYGYTF

v_call: TRBV20-1
j_call: TRBJ2-3
clone_size: .
d_call: .
cdr3_nt: TGCAGTGCCTCCAGGGGCACAGATACGCAGTATTTT
cdr3_aa: CSASRGTDTQYF

v_call: TRBV5-1
j_call: TRBJ2-1
clone_size: .
d_call: .
cdr3_nt: TGCGCCAGCAGCTTGCCCGGTGGGGCAGGGGGGGATGAGCAGTTCTTC
cdr3_aa: CASSLPGGAGGDEQFF

v_call: TRBV4-3
j_call: TRBJ1-6
clone_size: .
d_call: .
cdr3_nt: TGCGCCAGCAGCCAAACAGGGATTTTGTTGAATTCACCCCTCCACTTT
cdr3_aa: CASSQTGILLNSPLHF

v_call: TRBV5-1
j_call: TRBJ2-5
clone_size: .
d_call: TRBD1
cdr3_nt: TGCGCCAGCAGTCAACAGGGGCTCGAGACCCAGTACTTC
cdr3_aa: CASSQQGLETQYF

v_call: TRBV23-1
j_call: TRBJ1-3
clone_size: .
d_call: .
cdr3_nt: TGCGCCCCGTCTCTCCCGGGGGATCGGAAGACGGTTGGGGCTGGAAACACCATATATTTT
cdr3_aa: CAPSLPGDRKTVGAGNTIYF

v_call: TRBV7-2
j_call: TRBJ2-1
clone_size: .
d_call: .
cdr3_nt: TGTGCCAGCAGCCCTCAAGCCGCGTCCTACAATGAGCAGTTCTTC
cdr3_aa: CASSPQAASYNEQFF

v_call: TRBV18
j_call: TRBJ2-1
clone_size: .
d_call: .
cdr3_nt: TGTGCCAGCTCACCAAAGAGGGTCACTGAGCAGTTCTTC
cdr3_aa: CASSPKRVTEQFF

v_call: TRBV7-3
j_call: TRBJ2-2
clone_size: .
d_call: TRBD1
cdr3_nt: TGTGCCAGCAGGAATACAGGGGGAGCCGGGGAGCTGTTTTTT
cdr3_aa: CASRNTGGAGELFF

v_call: TRBV3-1
j_call: TRBJ2-3
clone_size: .
d_call: TRBD2
cdr3_nt: TGTGCCAGCAGCCCGGGGACTAGCGGGGGGCGTGGCACAGATACGCAGTATTTT
cdr3_aa: CASSPGTSGGRGTDTQYF

v_call: TRBV7-6
j_call: TRBJ2-3
clone_size: .
d_call: .
cdr3_nt: TGTGCCAGCAGCTTAACGGCAGGATCGCAGTATTTT
cdr3_aa: CASSLTAGSQYF

v_call: TRBV28
j_call: TRBJ2-3
clone_size: .
d_call: .
cdr3_nt: TGTGCCAGCAGCCCTGGGCGGGCCCCCCTGCCAGATACGCAGTATTTT
cdr3_aa: CASSPGRAPLPDTQYF

v_call: TRBV5-1
j_call: TRBJ1-2
clone_size: .
d_call: .
cdr3_nt: TGCGCCAGCAGCTCGGGGGCCCAATACTATGGCTACACCTTC
cdr3_aa: CASSSGAQYYGYTF

v_call: TRBV6-1
j_call: TRBJ2-2
clone_size: .
d_call: .
cdr3_nt: TGTGCCAGCAGTGAAGTTGGCACCGGGGAGCTGTTTTTT
cdr3_aa: CASSEVGTGELFF

v_call: TRBV19
j_call: TRBJ2-7
clone_size: .
d_call: TRBD1
cdr3_nt: TGTGCCAGTAGTGCGACGACAGGGGCCTACGAGCAGTACTTC
cdr3_aa: CASSATTGAYEQYF

v_call: TRBV4-3
j_call: TRBJ2-1
clone_size: .
d_call: TRBD2
cdr3_nt: TGCGCCAGCAGCCTAAAAGGGGAGGGACGGTTTAGGAATGAGCAGTTCTTC
cdr3_aa: CASSLKGEGRFRNEQFF

v_call: TRBV12-3/TRBV12-4
j_call: TRBJ1-5
clone_size: .
d_call: .
cdr3_nt: TGTGCCAGCAGGCAGGGTACTTTAGGCAATCAGCCCCAGCATTTT
cdr3_aa: CASRQGTLGNQPQHF

v_call: TRBV28
j_call: TRBJ2-7
clone_size: few
d_call: TRBD1
cdr3_nt: TGTGCCCTGGGACAGGGGGGCGAGCAGTACTTC
cdr3_aa: CALGQGGEQYF

v_call: TRBV5-1
j_call: TRBJ2-1
clone_size: .
d_call: .
cdr3_nt: TGCGCCAGCAGCCACGGACTGAATGAGCAGTTCTTC
cdr3_aa: CASSHGLNEQFF

v_call: TRBV28
j_call: TRBJ1-5
clone_size: .
d_call: .
cdr3_nt: TGTGCCAGCAGTTTAAATCTAGGGACGGTTCTAAATAGCAATCAGCCCCAGCATTTT
cdr3_aa: CASSLNLGTVLNSNQPQHF

v_call: TRBV5-1
j_call: TRBJ2-1
clone_size: few
d_call: TRBD2
cdr3_nt: TGCGCCAGCAGCTTGACTAGCGGCAGCTCCTACAATGAGCAGTTCTTC
cdr3_aa: CASSLTSGSSYNEQFF

v_call: TRBV19
j_call: TRBJ2-7
clone_size: .
d_call: .
cdr3_nt: TGTGCCAGTAGTGCCCTCTTAATCGGATCCTACGAGCAGTACTTC
cdr3_aa: CASSALLIGSYEQYF

v_call: TRBV7-2
j_call: TRBJ1-4
clone_size: .
d_call: TRBD1
cdr3_nt: TGTGCCAGCAGCCCATCGACAGGGATTAGGGAAAAACTGTTTTTT
cdr3_aa: CASSPSTGIREKLFF

v_call: TRBV20-1
j_call: TRBJ1-2
clone_size: .
d_call: .
cdr3_nt: TGCAGTGCTAGTGAACAGAAAACTAACTATGGCTACACCTTC
cdr3_aa: CSASEQKTNYGYTF

v_call: TRBV28
j_call: TRBJ1-2
clone_size: .
d_call: .
cdr3_nt: TGTGCCAGCAGTTTAAGGGCAGGCTCCAGGGGCTACACCTTC
cdr3_aa: CASSLRAGSRGYTF

v_call: TRBV28
j_call: TRBJ2-1
clone_size: .
d_call: .
cdr3_nt: TGTGCCAGCAGTTTCGGTTACTCCTACAATGAGCAGTTCTTC
cdr3_aa: CASSFGYSYNEQFF

v_call: TRBV20-1
j_call: TRBJ2-7
clone_size: .
d_call: TRBD2
cdr3_nt: TGCAGTGCTAGACTGGGGACTAGCGGGGGGAAGCAGTACTTC
cdr3_aa: CSARLGTSGGKQYF

v_call: TRBV7-2
j_call: TRBJ2-7
clone_size: .
d_call: TRBD1
cdr3_nt: TGTGCCAGCAGCTTCGGACAGGGGGACTACGAGCAGTACTTC
cdr3_aa: CASSFGQGDYEQYF

v_call: TRBV20-1
j_call: TRBJ1-4
clone_size: .
d_call: TRBD1
cdr3_nt: TGCAGTGCTCAACAAGGACAGGGACGGAAACTGTTTTTT
cdr3_aa: CSAQQGQGRKLFF

v_call: TRBV28
j_call: TRBJ1-4
clone_size: .
d_call: .
cdr3_nt: TGTGCCAGCAGTTTCTTCACGACAGCAACTAATGAAAAACTGTTTTTT
cdr3_aa: CASSFFTTATNEKLFF

v_call: TRBV6-1
j_call: TRBJ1-5
clone_size: .
d_call: .
cdr3_nt: TGTGCCAGCAGTGGAGAGGGATACGGCAATCAGCCCCAGCATTTT
cdr3_aa: CASSGEGYGNQPQHF

v_call: TRBV5-1
j_call: TRBJ1-1
clone_size: .
d_call: .
cdr3_nt: TGCGCCAGCAGCACCGCGACAGGTAACACTGAAGCTTTCTTT
cdr3_aa: CASSTATGNTEAFF

v_call: TRBV3-1
j_call: TRBJ1-1
clone_size: once
d_call: .
cdr3_nt: TGTGCCAGCAGCCATATGGGGACTGAAGCTTTCTTT
cdr3_aa: CASSHMGTEAFF

v_call: TRBV6-5
j_call: TRBJ2-7
clone_size: .
d_call: .
cdr3_nt: TGTGCCAGCAGTTACGGGGATTTCTCCTACGAGCAGTACTTC
cdr3_aa: CASSYGDFSYEQYF

v_call: TRBV20-1
j_call: TRBJ2-7
clone_size: .
d_call: .
cdr3_nt: TGCAGTGCTGTAGGCTTTACCCTCTACGAGCAGTACTTC
cdr3_aa: CSAVGFTLYEQYF

v_call: TRBV20-1
j_call: TRBJ2-4
clone_size: .
d_call: TRBD1
cdr3_nt: TGCAGTGCTTCTGGGACAGGTTTGAACATTCAGTACTTC
cdr3_aa: CSASGTGLNIQYF

v_call: TRBV5-1
j_call: TRBJ1-1
clone_size: .
d_call: TRBD1
cdr3_nt: TGCGCCAGCAGCTTGGGACTGGTCCCCGGGACAGGGAAAGGTACTGAAGCTTTCTTT
cdr3_aa: CASSLGLVPGTGKGTEAFF

v_call: TRBV20-1
j_call: TRBJ1-5
clone_size: .
d_call: TRBD1
cdr3_nt: TGCAGTGCTAGACCGACAGGGGGCGGAGGCAATCAGCCCCAGCATTTT
cdr3_aa: CSARPTGGGGNQPQHF

v_call: TRBV6-2/TRBV6-3
j_call: TRBJ2-7
clone_size: few
d_call: TRBD1
cdr3_nt: TGTGCCAGCGGGACAGAGATTTACGAGCAGTACTTC
cdr3_aa: CASGTEIYEQYF

v_call: TRBV7-2
j_call: TRBJ1-2
clone_size: .
d_call: TRBD1
cdr3_nt: TGTGCCAGCAGCTTAGGTCCGACAGGGTACTATGGCTACACCTTC
cdr3_aa: CASSLGPTGYYGYTF

v_call: TRBV27
j_call: TRBJ2-7
clone_size: .
d_call: .
cdr3_nt: TGTGCCAGCAGTCGGAGTACCCTAGGCTTCTACGAGCAGTACTTC
cdr3_aa: CASSRSTLGFYEQYF

v_call: TRBV10-2
j_call: TRBJ2-5
clone_size: .
d_call: TRBD1
cdr3_nt: TGCGCCAGCACCGCGCCGGGACAGGGGGTTGAGACCCAGTACTTC
cdr3_aa: CASTAPGQGVETQYF

v_call: TRBV3-1
j_call: TRBJ2-7
clone_size: .
d_call: TRBD2
cdr3_nt: TGTGCCAGCAGTCCGGGACTAGTCTACGAGCAGTACTTC
cdr3_aa: CASSPGLVYEQYF